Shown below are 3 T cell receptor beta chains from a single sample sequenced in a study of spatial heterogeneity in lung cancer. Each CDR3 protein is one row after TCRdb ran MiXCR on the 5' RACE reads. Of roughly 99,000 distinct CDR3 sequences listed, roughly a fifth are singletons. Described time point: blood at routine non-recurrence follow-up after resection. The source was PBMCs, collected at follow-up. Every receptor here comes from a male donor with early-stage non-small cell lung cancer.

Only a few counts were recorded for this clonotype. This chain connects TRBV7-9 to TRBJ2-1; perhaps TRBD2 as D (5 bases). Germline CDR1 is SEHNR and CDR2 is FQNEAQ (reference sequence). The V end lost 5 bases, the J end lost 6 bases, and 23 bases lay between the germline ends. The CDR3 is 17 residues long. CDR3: CASSPPDSLLGGNEQFF. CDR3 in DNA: TGTGCCAGCAGCCCTCCGGACTCCCTCTTAGGTGGCAATGAGCAGTTCTTC. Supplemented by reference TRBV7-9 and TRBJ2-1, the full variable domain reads DTGVSQNPRHKITKRGQNVTFRCDPISEHNRLYWYRQTLGQGPEFLTYFQNEAQLEKSRLLSDRFSAERPKGSFSTLEIQRTEQGDSAMYLCASSPPDSLLGGNEQFFGPGTRLTVL.

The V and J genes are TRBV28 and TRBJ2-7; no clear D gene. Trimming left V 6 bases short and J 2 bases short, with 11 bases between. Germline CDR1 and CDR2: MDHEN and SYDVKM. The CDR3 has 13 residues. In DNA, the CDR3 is TGTGCCAGCAGGACGGCGGCTCCCTACGAGCAGTACTTC. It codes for CASRTAAPYEQYF.

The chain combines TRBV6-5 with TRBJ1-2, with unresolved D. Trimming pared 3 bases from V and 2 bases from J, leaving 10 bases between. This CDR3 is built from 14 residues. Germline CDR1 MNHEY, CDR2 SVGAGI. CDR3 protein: CASSYQQENYGYTF. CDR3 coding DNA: TGTGCCAGCAGTTATCAACAAGAAAACTATGGCTACACCTTC.